The entry that follows covers one T cell receptor beta chain sequence. The data stem from a study of blood T cell repertoires in COVID-19. Study background: The United States, Italy and Spain provided the acute and convalescent COVID-19 samples. Nucleic acid was either cDNA or gDNA, and it came from T cells, B-cell-depleted T cells, or PBMCs.

Trimming left V 4 bases short and J 8 bases short, with 21 bases between. Germline assignment: CDR1 MNHNS and CDR2 SASEGT. This CDR3 has 16 amino acids. In the authors' methods: Quantification of nucleated cells was approximated via reference gene primer amplification. Produced via immunoSEQ multiplex PCR; TCRdb's table is partial and in-frame only. V and J calls and clone size are as listed in that table; D and trimming were resolved from the DNA. The sample includes under 100,000 clones, more than 70% of them seen just once. The material sequenced was peripheral blood. The receptor was derived from an older woman with acute or convalescent COVID-19. V usage is TRBV6-1 and J usage is TRBJ2-1, with D perhaps matching TRBD1 (7 bases). The CDR3 DNA sequence: TGTGCCAGCAGTGGGGGCTGGGACAGTAGGGGGGATGAGCAGTTCTTC. Protein: CASSGGWDSRGDEQFF.